The 27 T cell receptor beta chains given below trace back to one sample, sequenced in a study of T-cell reconstitution after alpha-beta-depleted transplantation in children. This sample's TCRbeta library carried unique molecular identifier barcodes. TCRdb processed the PCR reads anew with MiXCR; each CDR3 protein has one entry. The table lists roughly 400,000 distinct CDR3 sequences, around 21% of them singletons. Sequencing used PBMCs from the stem cell graft donor, obtained from the stem cell graft. These receptors originate from a human donor who donated a stem cell graft to a child with acute myeloid leukemia.

This clonotype was seen ten or more times. This chain links TRBV29-1 with TRBJ2-3; D ambiguous. CDR3 size: 14 residues. The V gene lost 3 bases and the J gene lost 4 bases, with 14 bases spanning the gap. Germline V gene sequence: CDR1 SQVTM, CDR2 ANQGSEA. In DNA form, the CDR3 reads TGCAGCGTTGAGGCCCGACACCTCCCAGATACGCAGTATTTT. Protein product: CSVEARHLPDTQYF.

The V gene is TRBV11-1, the J gene TRBJ2-1; D tentatively reads TRBD1 or TRBD2 (6 bases each). Deletions cut 5 bases from V and 4 bases from J, with 18 bases between. Germline CDR1 SGHAT, CDR2 FQDESV (reference sequence). The CDR3 totals 16 residues. CDR3 region: CASSINNRRGYNEQFF. In nucleotides, the CDR3 is TGTGCCAGCAGCATCAATAACCGGAGGGGGTACAATGAGCAGTTCTTC.

The table lists this clonotype with many counts. J is TRBJ2-7 and V is TRBV6-1, with D perhaps given as TRBD1 or TRBD2 (7 bases each). From germline, CDR1 is MNHNS and CDR2 SASEGT. The ends were cut back, 8 bases at V and 4 bases at J, with 21 bases in the middle. This CDR3 has 15 residues. CDR3 sequence: CASAMGGTAGYEQYF. The CDR3 nucleotides are TGTGCCAGCGCTATGGGGGGGACAGCAGGTTACGAGCAGTACTTC.

This clonotype was counted between two and nine times. V gene TRBV20-1 combines with J gene TRBJ2-6; 7 bases agree with TRBD2. This CDR3 has 16 residues. Germline trimming cut 3 bases from V and 0 bases from J; bases unmatched to any gene: 5. Germline values: CDR1 DFQATT, CDR2 SNEGSKA (reference sequence). Here the CDR3 DNA reads TGCAGTGCTAGCGGGAGGCGGAGCTCTGGGGCCAACGTCCTGACTTTC. Translation gives CSASGRRSSGANVLTF.

The rearrangement links TRBV11-2 to TRBJ1-6, with 8 bases that match TRBD1. CDR3 length: 17 residues. The germline gives CDR1 SGHAT, CDR2 FQNNGV. The V gene end was trimmed by 6 bases and the J gene end by 0 bases; junction bases not matched to a gene: 7. CDR3 region: CASRTGQGSSYNSPLHF. CDR3 DNA: TGTGCCAGCAGGACTGGACAGGGCAGCTCCTATAATTCACCCCTCCACTTT.

This clonotype has a handful of counts. CDR3 nucleotide sequence: TGTGCCAGCAGCCCTAGGGGGGACAGGGGACGTAATCAGCCCCAGCATTTT. Its translation: CASSPRGDRGRNQPQHF. The gene calls are TRBV7-8 and TRBJ1-5; 10 positions agree with TRBD1. With V trimmed by 5 bases and J by 4 bases, 11 bases remained unmatched. The CDR3 covers 17 residues. The germline V gene has CDR1 SGHVS and CDR2 FQNEAQ. Full variable domain (missing parts from reference TRBV7-8 and TRBJ1-5): GAGVSQSPRYKVAKRGQDVALRCDPISGHVSLFWYQQALGQGPEFLTYFQNEAQLDKSGLPSDRFFAERPEGSVSTLKIQRTQQEDSAVYLCASSPRGDRGRNQPQHFGDGTRLSIL.

J is TRBJ2-3 and V is TRBV4-3, with a tentative D call TRBD2 (6 bases). The CDR3 covers 15 residues. Trimming removed 0 bases at V and 6 bases at J, with 13 bases between. Germline V gene data show CDR1 as LGHNA and CDR2 as YSLEER. The CDR3 protein is CASSQDGGELDTQYF. CDR3 bases: TGCGCCAGCAGCCAAGATGGAGGGGAGCTGGATACGCAGTATTTT.

This clonotype has more than one count but fewer than ten. The rearrangement joins TRBV6-5 to TRBJ2-1; D might be TRBD1 (5 bases). V was clipped by 5 bases and J by 5 bases, with 16 bases between them. In germline, CDR1 is MNHEY, CDR2 SVGAGI. The length of the CDR3 is 15 residues. In DNA form, the CDR3 reads TGTGCCAGCAGTATAACAGGAGAAATAAACAATGAGCAGTTCTTC. It encodes CASSITGEINNEQFF.

The chain has TRBV10-3 and TRBJ2-7; 10 positions agree with TRBD1. The CDR3 covers 15 residues. The germline gives CDR1 ENHRY, CDR2 SYGVKD. V gave up 6 bases and J gave up 2 bases; unmatched junction bases: 7. As DNA, the CDR3 is TGTGCCATCAGGGGTCGGGACAGGGGACCCTACGAGCAGTACTTC. This gives the protein CAIRGRDRGPYEQYF.

The chain employs TRBV11-1 and TRBJ2-1; TRBD2 matches at 8 bases. V was pared by 7 bases and J by 7 bases, with 15 bases of the junction left unmatched. Germline V gene lookup returns CDR1 SGHAT and CDR2 FQDESV (reference sequence). The length of the CDR3 is 16 residues. The CDR3 nucleotides read TGTGCCAGCATCAAAAACATCGGGAGGGGTTGGAATGAGCAGTTCTTC. Translation gives CASIKNIGRGWNEQFF.

This clonotype was picked up a small number of times. V is TRBV29-1 and J is TRBJ2-1; D is possibly TRBD2 (6 bases). This CDR3 contains 13 residues. Trimming stripped 0 bases from V and 9 bases from J, with 12 bases between. CDR1 SQVTM and CDR2 ANQGSEA come from the germline V gene. CDR3 loop: CSVEEASAGEQFF. The CDR3 DNA is TGCAGCGTTGAAGAGGCTAGCGCGGGTGAGCAGTTCTTC.

Many counts were recorded for this clonotype. J is TRBJ2-5 and V is TRBV15, with 9 bases identical to TRBD2. V lost 8 bases, J lost 2 bases, and 9 bases stayed unmatched. Looked up from germline, CDR1 is LNHNV and CDR2 is YYDKDF (reference sequence). The CDR3 has 15 amino acids. CDR3 region: CATRTRLAVQETQYF. As DNA, the CDR3 is TGTGCCACCCGTACTCGACTAGCGGTGCAAGAGACCCAGTACTTC.

There are a few counts of this clonotype. The chain is built from TRBV5-6 and TRBJ2-2, with 8 bases identical to TRBD1. Germline CDR1 reads SGHDT; CDR2 reads YYEEEE. This CDR3 is 16 amino acids long. After removal of 3 bases from V and 1 base from J, the junction contained 5 bases not matched to a gene. As DNA, the CDR3 is TGTGCCAGCAGCTATACCGGGACAGGGAACACCGGGGAGCTGTTTTTT. It encodes CASSYTGTGNTGELFF.

The V and J genes are TRBV29-1 and TRBJ1-1; a possible D gene is TRBD1 (5 bases). The CDR3 totals 12 residues. Germline V gives CDR1 SQVTM, CDR2 ANQGSEA. The V gene lost 5 bases and the J gene lost 0 bases, with 7 bases spanning the gap. The CDR3 nucleotides are TGCAGCGTTTGGGGGATGAACACTGAAGCTTTCTTT. Translation gives CSVWGMNTEAFF.

The chain links TRBV20-1 to TRBJ2-5; D remains ambiguous. The CDR3 runs to 16 residues. With 8 bases removed from V and 0 bases from J, the gap between germline ends came to 22 bases. CDR1 and CDR2 from the germline V gene are DFQATT and SNEGSKA (reference sequence). CDR3 residues: CSPKVGFADYQETQYF. CDR3 coding DNA: TGCAGTCCTAAAGTGGGATTTGCCGACTACCAAGAGACCCAGTACTTC.

There are a few counts of this clonotype. V usage is TRBV7-2 and J usage is TRBJ2-1; 10 bases are shared with TRBD2. V lost 6 bases, J lost 6 bases, and 8 bases stayed unmatched. The CDR3 covers 15 residues. Germline CDR1 and CDR2: SGHTA and FQGNSA. CDR3 loop: CASRSLAGAPNEQFF. DNA of the CDR3: TGTGCCAGCAGAAGTCTAGCGGGAGCACCCAATGAGCAGTTCTTC.

The V gene is TRBV4-1, the J gene TRBJ2-1, with 11 bases fitting TRBD2. V dropped 0 bases and J dropped 7; count of bases not matched to a gene: 5. Germline assignment: CDR1 MGHRA and CDR2 YSYEKL. This CDR3 contains 16 residues. CDR3: CASSQERLAGKNEQFF. CDR3 DNA: TGCGCCAGCAGCCAAGAAAGACTAGCGGGAAAAAATGAGCAGTTCTTC.

CDR3 coding DNA: TGTGCCAGCTCACCACCCCGGAGCGGGATCTACAATGAGCAGTTCTTC. It yields the protein CASSPPRSGIYNEQFF. The chain uses TRBV18 and TRBJ2-1, with 7 bases aligning to TRBD2. The V and J ends lost 0 bases and 3 bases, in that order; junction bases with no gene match: 5. The CDR3 covers 16 residues. Germline values: CDR1 KGHSH, CDR2 LQKENI.

The gene calls are TRBV18 and TRBJ1-2, with 10 positions matching TRBD1. J lost 4 bases, V lost 5 bases, and 10 bases had no gene match. The CDR3 totals 16 residues. CDR1 is KGHSH, CDR2 LQKENI, per germline. The CDR3 DNA follows: TGTGCCAGCTCAGAGACAGGGGGCGCGACCCTCTATGGCTACACCTTC. Translated: CASSETGGATLYGYTF.

Ten or more counts support this clonotype. V usage is TRBV27 and J usage is TRBJ2-7; TRBD2 might be the D (6 bases). This CDR3 has 11 amino acids. The germline V gene has CDR1 MNHEY and CDR2 SMNVEV (reference sequence). V lost 3 bases and J 10 bases, leaving 10 bases between the germline ends. The CDR3 coding sequence is TGTGCCAGCAGTTTTGGGACTTTACAGTACTTC. Translation gives CASSFGTLQYF.

In its sample, this clonotype was seen a few times. The V gene is TRBV13, the J gene TRBJ1-3; D is undetermined. V lost 3 bases, J lost 2 bases, and 8 bases lay in between. CDR1 PRHDT and CDR2 FYEKMQ come from the germline V gene (reference sequence). The CDR3 contains 14 residues. The CDR3 DNA follows: TGTGCCAGCAGCTTTTTCCGGGCTGGAAACACCATATATTTT. This gives the protein CASSFFRAGNTIYF. The full variable domain, with the rest looked up from reference TRBV13 and TRBJ1-3, is AAGVIQSPRHLIKEKRETATLKCYPIPRHDTVYWYQQGPGQDPQFLISFYEKMQSDKGSIPDRFSAQQFSDYHSELNMSSLELGDSALYFCASSFFRAGNTIYFGEGSWLTVV.

This clonotype has just a few counts. The chain joins TRBV20-1 to TRBJ2-3; D is undetermined. Germline loops: CDR1 DFQATT, CDR2 SNEGSKA (reference sequence). Trimming removed 4 bases from V and 2 bases from J, with 16 bases in between. The CDR3 spans 15 residues. DNA for the CDR3: TGCAGTGCTAAAGCTCATGTCGACCCCACAGATACGCAGTATTTT. This sequence encodes CSAKAHVDPTDTQYF.

This rearrangement joins TRBV12-5 to TRBJ2-3, with TRBD2 identical over 15 bases. This CDR3 is 19 amino acids long. The V and J ends lost 0 bases and 2 bases, in that order; junction bases with no gene match: 6. In germline, CDR1 is LGHNT, CDR2 FRNRAP. This CDR3 is CASGLVPGLAGGATDTQYF. The CDR3 DNA sequence: TGTGCTAGTGGTTTGGTCCCGGGACTAGCGGGAGGTGCCACAGATACGCAGTATTTT.

This clonotype was seen many times. V and J are TRBV5-1 and TRBJ2-2, with D possibly being TRBD2 (5 bases). V shed 0 bases and J shed 4 bases, with 10 bases lying between them. Germline CDR1 SGHRS, CDR2 YFSETQ. This CDR3 has 15 amino acids. The DNA for the CDR3 is TGCGCCAGCAGCTTGGAGGGAGCGAGCACCGGGGAGCTGTTTTTT. Translation gives CASSLEGASTGELFF.

DNA for the CDR3: TGCAGTGCTAGAGATGCAGGTGTAGAGAACAATCAGCCCCAGCATTTT. Translation: CSARDAGVENNQPQHF. This chain uses TRBV20-1 with TRBJ1-5; D is ambiguous. V gave up 0 bases and J gave up 3 bases, with 15 bases separating them. CDR1 and CDR2 from the germline V gene are DFQATT and SNEGSKA (reference sequence). The CDR3 totals 16 residues.

The chain recombines TRBV27 with TRBJ2-3; perhaps TRBD1 as D (5 bases). This CDR3 spans 15 amino acids. The germline V gene has CDR1 MNHEY and CDR2 SMNVEV (reference sequence). V lost 6 bases and J lost 2, with 15 bases in between. The CDR3: CASRPVGPHTDTQYF. Written as DNA, the CDR3 is TGTGCCAGCAGACCGGTGGGGCCACACACAGATACGCAGTATTTT.

This clonotype has a count of ten or more. The chain joins TRBV4-2 to TRBJ1-1; D is possibly TRBD1 (5 bases). V was shortened by 0 bases and J by 3 bases, with 14 bases between the two germline ends. Germline V gene lookup returns CDR1 LGHNA and CDR2 YNFKEQ. This CDR3 region has 16 residues. CDR3 coding DNA: TGTGCCAGCAGCCAAGATATGCGGTTGGGGGACACTGAAGCTTTCTTT. Residues: CASSQDMRLGDTEAFF.